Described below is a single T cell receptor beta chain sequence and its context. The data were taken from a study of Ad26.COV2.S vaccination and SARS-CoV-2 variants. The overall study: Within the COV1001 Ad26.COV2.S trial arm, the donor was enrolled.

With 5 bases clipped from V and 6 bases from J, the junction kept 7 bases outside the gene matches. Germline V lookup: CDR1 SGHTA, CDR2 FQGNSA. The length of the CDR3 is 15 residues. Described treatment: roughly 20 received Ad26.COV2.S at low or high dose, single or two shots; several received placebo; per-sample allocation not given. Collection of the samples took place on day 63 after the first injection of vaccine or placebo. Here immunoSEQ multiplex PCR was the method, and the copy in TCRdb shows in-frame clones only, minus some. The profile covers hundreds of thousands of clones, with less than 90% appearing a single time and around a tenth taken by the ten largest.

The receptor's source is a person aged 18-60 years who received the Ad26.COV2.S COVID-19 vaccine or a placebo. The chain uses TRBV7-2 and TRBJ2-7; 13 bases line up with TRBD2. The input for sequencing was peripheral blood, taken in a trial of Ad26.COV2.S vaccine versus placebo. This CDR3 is CASSPRLAGGAEQYF. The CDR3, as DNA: TGTGCCAGCAGCCCCAGACTAGCGGGGGGAGCCGAGCAGTACTTC.